Sequencing of this TCR beta chain was carried out in a study of T cells after yellow fever vaccination. The V gene's germline CDR1 is LGHDT and CDR2 YNNKEL (reference sequence). The CDR3 spans 15 residues. The V end lost 1 base, the J end lost 1 base, and 11 bases lay between the germline ends. MiXCR, applied by TCRdb to the 5' RACE reads, yields one record per CDR3 protein. The sample holds 550,000 to 750,000 distinct CDR3 sequences, about 13% seen once. The sequence derives from a man under 40 who received the YFV17D yellow fever vaccine. The source material was PBMCs, sampled on the day of the yellow fever booster vaccination. The chain uses TRBV3-1 and TRBJ2-7; maybe TRBD1 (5 bases). In DNA form, the CDR3 reads TGTGCCAGCAGCCAAGGGGCCCAGGGATCCTACGAGCAGTACTTC. This sequence encodes CASSQGAQGSYEQYF.